The 4 T cell receptor beta chains below were found in one sample sequenced in a study of graft-versus-host responses after intestinal transplantation. The protocol was immunoSEQ multiplex PCR, while the TCRdb copy is restricted to in-frame clones and leaves out a portion. The sample has roughly 53,000 clones, about 89% seen once; the top ten hold roughly 6%. The source material was PBMCs, sampled approximately 660 days after intestinal transplant. The source is a human patient who received an intestinal transplant, so some T cells may come from the graft donor.

V gene TRBV18 combines with J gene TRBJ1-4; no reliable D call. The germline V gene encodes CDR1 KGHSH and CDR2 LQKENI. V gave up 2 bases and J gave up 6 bases, with 7 bases separating them. The CDR3 runs 13 residues. The CDR3 DNA reads as TGTGCCAGCTCACCAGGGGAAGATGAAAAACTGTTTTTT. Translated: CASSPGEDEKLFF.

This rearrangement joins TRBV5-4 to TRBJ2-1; 9 positions match TRBD2. Germline CDR1 and CDR2: SGHNT and YYREEE (reference sequence). The CDR3 is made up of 15 amino acids. J was trimmed by 8 bases and V by 2 bases; bases with no gene match: 8. As DNA, the CDR3 is TGTGCCAGCAGCTTTGCGGGGGGGCCTGTCGATGAGCAGTTCTTC. Protein product: CASSFAGGPVDEQFF.

V usage is TRBV30 and J usage is TRBJ2-1, with unresolved D. The V and J ends lost 2 bases and 6 bases respectively, with 5 bases between them. Germline CDR1 reads GTSNPN; CDR2 reads SVGIG (reference sequence). The CDR3 is 11 amino acids. The CDR3, as DNA: TGTGCCTGGAGTTTTTCCAATGAGCAGTTCTTC. This encodes CAWSFSNEQFF.

The rearrangement joins TRBV7-7 to TRBJ2-1; 7 nucleotides agree with TRBD1. Germline CDR1 reads SSHAT; CDR2 reads FNYEAQ (reference sequence). The V gene end was trimmed by 5 bases and the J gene end by 7 bases; junction bases not matched to a gene: 11. The CDR3 totals 15 residues. CDR3: CASSKDRPPGNEQFF. As DNA, the CDR3 is TGTGCCAGCAGCAAGGACAGGCCCCCCGGGAATGAGCAGTTCTTC. Using reference TRBV7-7 and TRBJ2-1 for the parts outside the CDR3, the full variable domain is GAGVSQSPRYKVTKRGQDVTLRCDPISSHATLYWYQQALGQGPEFLTYFNYEAQPDKSGLPSDRFSAERPEGSISTLTIQRTEQRDSAMYRCASSKDRPPGNEQFFGPGTRLTVL.